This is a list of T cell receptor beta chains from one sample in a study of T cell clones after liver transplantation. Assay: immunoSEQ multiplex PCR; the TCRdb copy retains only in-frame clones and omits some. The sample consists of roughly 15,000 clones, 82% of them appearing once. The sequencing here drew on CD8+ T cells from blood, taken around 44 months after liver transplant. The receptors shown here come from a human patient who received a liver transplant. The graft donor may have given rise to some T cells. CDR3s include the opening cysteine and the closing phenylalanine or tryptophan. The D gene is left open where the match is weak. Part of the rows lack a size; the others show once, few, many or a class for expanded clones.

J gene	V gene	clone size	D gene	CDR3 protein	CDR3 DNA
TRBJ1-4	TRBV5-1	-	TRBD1	CASRGTGAEKLFF	TGCGCCAGCAGGGGGACAGGGGCCGAAAAACTGTTTTTT
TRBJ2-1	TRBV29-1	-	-	CSVATGEQFF	TGCAGCGTTGCGACAGGAGAGCAGTTCTTC
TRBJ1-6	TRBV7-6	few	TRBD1	CASSSDRALSPLHF	TGTGCCAGCAGCTCGGACAGGGCTCTGTCACCCCTCCACTTT
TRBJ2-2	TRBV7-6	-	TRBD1	CASSYRGQPNTGELFF	TGTGCCAGCAGCTACCGGGGACAGCCGAACACCGGGGAGCTGTTTTTT
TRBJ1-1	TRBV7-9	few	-	CASSLQSYLSTEAFF	TGTGCCAGCAGCTTACAGTCCTACCTGAGCACTGAAGCTTTCTTT
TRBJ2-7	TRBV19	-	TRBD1	CASSWTGTYEQYF	TGTGCCAGTAGTTGGACAGGGACCTACGAGCAGTACTTC
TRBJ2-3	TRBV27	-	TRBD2	CASSPTPGLAGERASTDTQYF	TGTGCCAGCAGTCCCACCCCCGGACTAGCGGGAGAACGAGCTAGCACAGATACGCAGTATTTT
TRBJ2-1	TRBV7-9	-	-	CASSLGQGMNEQFF	TGTGCCAGCAGCTTAGGGCAGGGGATGAATGAGCAGTTCTTC
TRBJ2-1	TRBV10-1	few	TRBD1	CASSRTGVDEQFF	TGCGCCAGCAGCAGGACAGGGGTGGATGAGCAGTTCTTC
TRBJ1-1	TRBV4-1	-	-	CASSQASTGLNTEAFF	TGCGCCAGCAGCCAGGCCTCGACAGGTTTGAACACTGAAGCTTTCTTT
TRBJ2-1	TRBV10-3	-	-	CAISDDSEQFF	TGTGCCATCAGTGATGATTCTGAGCAGTTCTTC
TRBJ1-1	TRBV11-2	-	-	CASSLGGPEAFF	TGTGCCAGCAGCTTAGGGGGGCCTGAAGCTTTCTTT
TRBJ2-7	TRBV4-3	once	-	CASSQNVPGPYEQYF	TGCGCCAGCAGCCAAAACGTCCCAGGCCCCTACGAGCAGTACTTC
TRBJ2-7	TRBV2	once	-	CASSGAADSYEQYF	TGTGCCAGCTCCGGGGCCGCGGACAGCTACGAGCAGTACTTC
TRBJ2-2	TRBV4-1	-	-	CASSREGGPRTGELFF	TGCGCCAGCAGCCGCGAGGGGGGACCCAGAACCGGGGAGCTGTTTTTT
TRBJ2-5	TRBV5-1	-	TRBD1	CASSPDRGLGETQYF	TGCGCCAGCAGCCCCGACAGGGGGCTCGGGGAGACCCAGTACTTC
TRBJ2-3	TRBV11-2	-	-	CASSDYLTDTQYF	TGTGCCAGCAGCGACTACCTCACAGATACGCAGTATTTT
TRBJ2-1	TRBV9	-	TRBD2	CASSVVSGMGNEQFF	TGTGCCAGCAGCGTAGTAAGCGGGATGGGGAATGAGCAGTTCTTC
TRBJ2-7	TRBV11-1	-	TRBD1	CASSSWILGTGFYEQYF	TGTGCCAGCAGCTCTTGGATACTCGGGACAGGCTTCTACGAGCAGTACTTC
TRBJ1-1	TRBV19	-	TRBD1	CASSWGQGSTEAFF	TGTGCCAGTTCCTGGGGACAGGGTAGTACTGAAGCTTTCTTT
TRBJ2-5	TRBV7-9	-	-	CASSVPPEDQETQYF	TGTGCCAGCAGCGTACCTCCAGAGGACCAAGAGACCCAGTACTTC
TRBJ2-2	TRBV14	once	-	CASSQDLKIFKLNTGELFF	TGTGCCAGCAGCCAAGATTTAAAGATATTTAAGCTGAACACCGGGGAGCTGTTTTTT
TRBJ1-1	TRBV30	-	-	CAWSVPQQALKEAFF	TGTGCCTGGAGTGTCCCACAGCAGGCTCTTAAAGAAGCTTTCTTT
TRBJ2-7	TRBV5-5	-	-	CASSLIGYEQYF	TGTGCCAGCAGCTTAATCGGCTACGAGCAGTACTTC
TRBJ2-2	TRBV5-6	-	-	CASSFGANTGELFF	TGTGCCAGCAGTTTCGGCGCGAACACCGGGGAGCTGTTTTTT
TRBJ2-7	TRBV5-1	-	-	CASSLLTGGHYEQYF	TGCGCCAGCAGCTTGCTGACAGGTGGGCACTACGAGCAGTACTTC
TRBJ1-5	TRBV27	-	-	CASSDGAINQPQHF	TGTGCCAGCAGCGATGGGGCGATCAATCAGCCCCAGCATTTT
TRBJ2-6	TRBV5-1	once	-	CASSLELSGANVLTF	TGCGCCAGCAGCTTGGAGTTATCTGGGGCCAACGTCCTGACTTTC
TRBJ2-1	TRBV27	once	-	CASSLSYGNEQFF	TGTGCCAGCAGTTTATCATATGGGAATGAGCAGTTCTTC
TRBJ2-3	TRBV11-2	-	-	CASSLDAASADTQYF	TGTGCCAGCAGCTTAGACGCAGCCTCAGCAGATACGCAGTATTTT
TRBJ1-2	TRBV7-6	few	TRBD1	CASSLAETGNGYGYTF	TGTGCCAGCAGCTTAGCTGAGACAGGGAACGGCTATGGCTACACCTTC
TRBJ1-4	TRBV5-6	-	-	CASSLAGRGDEKLFF	TGTGCCAGCAGCTTGGCCGGCAGGGGAGATGAAAAACTGTTTTTT
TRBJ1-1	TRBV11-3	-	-	CASSLGGGAEAFF	TGTGCCAGCAGCTTGGGAGGTGGGGCTGAAGCTTTCTTT
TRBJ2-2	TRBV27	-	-	CASRRGQSNTGELFF	TGTGCCAGCAGAAGGGGCCAGTCGAACACCGGGGAGCTGTTTTTT
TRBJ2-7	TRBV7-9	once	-	CASSSGNKYEQYF	TGTGCCAGCAGCTCAGGGAATAAGTACGAGCAGTACTTC
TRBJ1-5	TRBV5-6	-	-	CASSLGLNQPQHF	TGTGCCAGCAGCTTGGGGCTGAATCAGCCCCAGCATTTT
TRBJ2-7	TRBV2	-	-	CASSEISVWLRKSYEQYF	TGTGCCAGCAGTGAAATTAGCGTATGGCTGAGAAAGTCCTACGAGCAGTACTTC